This TCR beta chain was observed in a study of T cells in Graves' hyperthyroidism and ophthalmopathy. Study-wide points: Appearing also in blood were most of the thyroid clonotypes expanded above 0.001. Progression to ophthalmopathy was predicted a median of about 6.6 months early.

Germline assignment: CDR1 LGHNA and CDR2 YSLEER. The CDR3 is 18 residues long. Amplified regions were TCR beta CDR3 sequences from RNA transcripts. HTBI primers were used for first-round RT-PCR of the TCR CDR3. TCRdb itself ran the multiplex PCR reads through MiXCR, one entry per CDR3 protein. This sample has 30,000 to 35,000 distinct CDR3 sequences, with roughly half found just once. As for this clonotype: Its cognate antigen is unknown. A much bigger clone sits one base away, suggesting this may be a read error.

V and J are TRBV4-3 and TRBJ2-3; 7 positions match TRBD1. The sequence came from a woman aged 40 to 50 with Graves' ophthalmopathy. Sample: blood. The CDR3 DNA reads TGCGCCAGCAGCCAAGATCTCGTGGCCGGGACAGACACAGAGACGCAGTATTTT. It encodes CASSQDLVAGTDTETQYF.